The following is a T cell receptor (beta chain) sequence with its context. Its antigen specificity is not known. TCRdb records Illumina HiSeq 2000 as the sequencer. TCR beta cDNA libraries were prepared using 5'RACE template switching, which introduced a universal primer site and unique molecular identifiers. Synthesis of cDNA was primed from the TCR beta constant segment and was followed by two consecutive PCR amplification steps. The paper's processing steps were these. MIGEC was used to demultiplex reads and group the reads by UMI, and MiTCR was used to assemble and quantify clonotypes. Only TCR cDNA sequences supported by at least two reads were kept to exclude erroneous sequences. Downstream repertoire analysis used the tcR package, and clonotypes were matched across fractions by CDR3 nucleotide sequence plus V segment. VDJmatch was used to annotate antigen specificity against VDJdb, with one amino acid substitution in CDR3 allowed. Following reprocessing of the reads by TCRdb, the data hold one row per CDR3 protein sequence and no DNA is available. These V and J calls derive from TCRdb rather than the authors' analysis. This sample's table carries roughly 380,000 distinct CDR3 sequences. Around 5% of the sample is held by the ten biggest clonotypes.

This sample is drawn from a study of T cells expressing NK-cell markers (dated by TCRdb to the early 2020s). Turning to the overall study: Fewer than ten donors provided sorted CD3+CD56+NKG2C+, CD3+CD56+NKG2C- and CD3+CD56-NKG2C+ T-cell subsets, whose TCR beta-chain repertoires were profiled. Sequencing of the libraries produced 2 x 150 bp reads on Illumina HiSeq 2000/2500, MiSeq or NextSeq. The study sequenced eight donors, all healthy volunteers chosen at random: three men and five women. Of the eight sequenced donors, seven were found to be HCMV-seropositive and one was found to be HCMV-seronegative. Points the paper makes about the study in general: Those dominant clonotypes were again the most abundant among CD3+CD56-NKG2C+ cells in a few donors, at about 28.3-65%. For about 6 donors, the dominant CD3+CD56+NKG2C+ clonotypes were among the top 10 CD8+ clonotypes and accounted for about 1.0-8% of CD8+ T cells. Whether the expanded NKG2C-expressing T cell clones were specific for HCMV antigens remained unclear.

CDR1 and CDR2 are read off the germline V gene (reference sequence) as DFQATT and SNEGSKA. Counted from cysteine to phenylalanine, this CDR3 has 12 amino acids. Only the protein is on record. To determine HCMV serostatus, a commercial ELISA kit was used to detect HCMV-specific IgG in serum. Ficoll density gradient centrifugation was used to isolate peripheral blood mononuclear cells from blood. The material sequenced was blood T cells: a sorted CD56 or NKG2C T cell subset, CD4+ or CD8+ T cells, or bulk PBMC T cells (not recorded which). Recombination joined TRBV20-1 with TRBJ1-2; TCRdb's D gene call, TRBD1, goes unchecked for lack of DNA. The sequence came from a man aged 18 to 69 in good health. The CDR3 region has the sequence CSGEAGVGGYTF.